This T cell receptor beta chain was sequenced in a study of T cells in Graves' hyperthyroidism and ophthalmopathy. Study-level findings and limits: In validation, the model predicted ophthalmopathy. These predictions came a median about 6.2 months before onset. Separating ophthalmopathy from stable hyperthyroidism was achieved by a 13 V-J model.

Germline CDR1 reads MNHEY; CDR2 reads SMNVEV (reference sequence). The CDR3 is 16 residues long. V lost 2 bases to trimming and J lost 7 bases; unmatched junction nucleotides: 7. This clonotype was counted at least ten times. Its target is not known. Amplification of TCR beta CDR3 regions used RNA as the template. Using the HTBI primer set, a first-round RT-PCR was run on the TCR CDR3. Each CDR3 protein gets one entry after TCRdb re-called the multiplex PCR reads with MiXCR. The sample has some 270,000 distinct CDR3 sequences; around 24% are singletons. The clonotype originates from a woman aged 40 to 55 with Graves' ophthalmopathy. Sequenced: blood. The chain has TRBV27 and TRBJ2-2, with 10 bases lining up with TRBD2. CDR3: CASSLRLAGAGGELFF. The CDR3 bases are TGTGCCAGCAGTTTAAGGCTAGCGGGAGCGGGCGGGGAGCTGTTTTTT.